This TCR beta chain was found in a study of molecular identifiers for immune sequencing clone quantification. The trim removed 7 bases at V and 9 bases at J, leaving 12 bases unmatched. CDR1 is SEHNR, CDR2 FQNEAQ, per germline (reference sequence). This CDR3 spans 15 amino acids. TCRdb analysed the PCR reads with MiXCR anew, one entry per CDR3 protein. The sample lists tens of thousands of distinct CDR3 sequences, 18% occurring once. This clonotype was seen many times. Material: naive CD8+ T cells from blood, with Jurkat cell RNA spiked in. As to subset: FACS-sorted CD8+CD4-CCR7+CD45RA+ naive T cells. This clonotype was sampled from a human donor in good health. Some libraries in this study had Jurkat cell RNA spiked in. This chain connects TRBV7-9 to TRBJ2-1; 10 bases line up with TRBD2. Here the CDR3 reads CASNLAGAIVSEQFF. The CDR3, as DNA: TGTGCCAGCAACCTAGCGGGAGCTATAGTTAGTGAGCAGTTCTTC.